These 20 T cell receptor beta chains were all obtained from the same sample, sequenced in a study of blood T cell repertoires in COVID-19. Generated by immunoSEQ multiplex PCR, the TCRdb table keeps only in-frame clones and is missing some. This repertoire shows a few hundred thousand clones, around 89% found once; its top ten account for roughly 6.7%. The sample consisted of peripheral blood. The receptors here all came from a woman under 40 with COVID-19, enrolled during active disease.

V is TRBV4-2 and J is TRBJ2-1; possible D gene TRBD1, 6 bases. Trimming took 5 bases from V and 3 from J, leaving 8 bases between them. Germline V CDR1 and CDR2: LGHNA, YNFKEQ. This CDR3 has 13 amino acids. The CDR3: CASSLQGYNEQFF. CDR3 DNA: TGTGCCAGCAGCTTACAGGGCTACAATGAGCAGTTCTTC.

DNA for the CDR3: TGTGCCAGCGCGCTAGCTAACACCGGGGAGCTGTTTTTT. As protein: CASALANTGELFF. This chain connects TRBV27 to TRBJ2-2; D may be TRBD2 (5 bases). Germline assignment: CDR1 MNHEY and CDR2 SMNVEV (reference sequence). This CDR3 has 13 residues. V lost 8 bases and J 2 bases, leaving 9 bases between the germline ends.

The rearrangement joins TRBV28 to TRBJ2-7; tentative D call: TRBD1 (6 bases). The CDR3 extends over 14 amino acids. From germline, CDR1 is MDHEN and CDR2 SYDVKM. The V end lost 5 bases, the J end lost 0 bases, and 11 bases lay between the germline ends. CDR3 DNA sequence: TGTGCCAGCAGTGACAGGTTCCTCTCCTACGAGCAGTACTTC. It specifies CASSDRFLSYEQYF.

CDR3 sequence (DNA): TGTGCCAGCAGTGTGGGACAGGGGGAAAGCAATCAGCCCCAGCATTTT. It translates to CASSVGQGESNQPQHF. This chain uses TRBV27 with TRBJ1-5; TRBD1 aligns across 11 bases. The ends lost 5 bases at V and 1 base at J; junction bases unmatched: 4. CDR3 length: 16 residues. Germline CDR1 MNHEY, CDR2 SMNVEV (reference sequence).

This chain joins TRBV6-2 or TRBV6-3 and TRBJ1-6; 11 bases line up with TRBD1. After removal of 5 bases from V and 8 bases from J, the junction contained 14 bases not matched to a gene. The CDR3 spans 18 residues. CDR1 is MNHEY, CDR2 SVGEGT, per germline. As DNA, the CDR3 is TGTGCCAGCAGTAACGGAGCCCTAGGACAGGGGGCGCATTCACCCCTCCACTTT. This translates into CASSNGALGQGAHSPLHF.

This clone was observed a single time. CDR3 bases: TGTGCCAGCTCACGGGCTCTAGCGGGGGGGCCTAATGAGCAGTTCTTC. Translation: CASSRALAGGPNEQFF. This rearrangement joins TRBV18 to TRBJ2-1; 12 positions agree with TRBD2. Per germline, CDR1 KGHSH and CDR2 LQKENI. V lost 4 bases and J lost 7; bases outside the gene matches: 8. The CDR3 runs 16 residues.

The CDR3 loop is CASSPRGSNQPQHF. DNA of the CDR3: TGTGCCAGCAGCCCCAGGGGAAGCAATCAGCCCCAGCATTTT. The rearrangement links TRBV7-8 to TRBJ1-5; D may be TRBD1 (6 bases). There are 14 residues in the CDR3. Trimming cost V 5 bases and J 1 base, with 9 bases left between them. In germline, CDR1 is SGHVS, CDR2 FQNEAQ.

The chain links TRBV19 to TRBJ1-4, with 9 bases that match TRBD1. V dropped 4 bases and J dropped 4; count of bases not matched to a gene: 4. The CDR3 loop spans 15 amino acids. Germline loops: CDR1 LNHDA, CDR2 SQIVND (reference sequence). The CDR3 is CASSTADRGNEKLFF. The CDR3 coding sequence is TGTGCCAGTAGTACGGCGGACAGGGGTAATGAAAAACTGTTTTTT.

The J gene is TRBJ2-2, the V gene TRBV10-1; a possible D gene is TRBD2 (6 bases). Trimming removed 4 bases at V and 7 bases at J, with 13 bases between. The CDR3 has 14 amino acids. Per the germline V gene, CDR1 is WNHNN and CDR2 is SYGVQD (reference sequence). CDR3 sequence: CASSAGREFGELFF. In DNA, the CDR3 is TGCGCCAGCAGTGCTGGGCGGGAATTCGGGGAGCTGTTTTTT.

J is TRBJ2-5 and V is TRBV7-8; 7 nucleotides line up with TRBD2. CDR1 and CDR2 (germline): SGHVS, FQNEAQ. The CDR3 totals 17 residues. Unmatched junction bases numbered 19, after V lost 10 bases and J lost 2 bases. Here the CDR3 DNA reads TGTGCCATCCTCTCCCCGGGGAGGGTTGGGCCTCAAGAGACCCAGTACTTC. Encoded protein: CAILSPGRVGPQETQYF.

The chain employs TRBV7-2 and TRBJ1-5, with TRBD1 as a possible D gene (6 bases). CDR3 length: 15 amino acids. The V end lost 5 bases, the J end lost 5 bases, and 16 bases lay between the germline ends. In germline, CDR1 is SGHTA, CDR2 FQGNSA. This CDR3 reads CASSPAAGEYQPQHF. In DNA, the CDR3 is TGTGCCAGCAGCCCCGCGGCAGGGGAGTATCAGCCCCAGCATTTT.

There are a few counts of this clone. The rearrangement joins TRBV11-2 to TRBJ1-6; D remains ambiguous. The CDR3 consists of 15 residues. Germline V gives CDR1 SGHAT, CDR2 FQNNGV. The germline V and J ends were trimmed by 3 bases and 0 bases, with 6 bases remaining between them. CDR3 sequence reads: CASSLGRSYNSPLHF. In DNA form, the CDR3 reads TGTGCCAGCAGCTTGGGCCGCTCCTATAATTCACCCCTCCACTTT.

The rearrangement links TRBV4-2 to TRBJ2-7; 8 positions agree with TRBD1. Germline trimming cut 0 bases from V and 9 bases from J; bases unmatched to any gene: 10. This CDR3 contains 15 residues. In germline, CDR1 is LGHNA, CDR2 YNFKEQ. The CDR3 loop is CASSQEEGRGRGQYF. CDR3 DNA: TGTGCCAGCAGCCAAGAAGAGGGCAGGGGGCGGGGGCAGTACTTC.

V is TRBV4-1 and J is TRBJ2-2; 12 positions match TRBD2. Germline lookup yields CDR1 MGHRA and CDR2 YSYEKL. This CDR3 is built from 18 residues. The ends lost 4 bases at V and 0 bases at J; junction bases unmatched: 6. The CDR3 sequence: CASSPRLAGVTNTGELFF. DNA for the CDR3: TGCGCCAGCAGCCCCCGACTAGCGGGGGTTACGAACACCGGGGAGCTGTTTTTT.

This chain links TRBV5-8 with TRBJ2-3; a weak D match, TRBD2 (5 bases). This CDR3 is built from 14 residues. CDR1 is SGHTS and CDR2 is YDEGEE in the germline V gene. The V end lost 4 bases, the J end lost 3 bases, and 12 bases lay between the germline ends. This chain's CDR3 is CASSPPEGTDTQYF. CDR3 nucleotide sequence: TGTGCCAGCAGCCCACCTGAGGGTACAGATACGCAGTATTTT. Looking up the rest from reference TRBV5-8 and TRBJ2-3 gives the full variable domain: EAGVTQSPTHLIKTRGQQATLRCSPISGHTSVYWYQQALGLGLQFLLWYDEGEERNRGNFPPRFSGRQFPNYSSELNVNALELEDSALYLCASSPPEGTDTQYFGPGTRLTVL.

The chain is built from TRBV27 and TRBJ1-1, with TRBD1 matching over 10 bases. V was clipped by 1 base and J by 5 bases; unmatched bases: 4. CDR3 length equals 15 residues. Germline-derived CDR1 and CDR2 are MNHEY and SMNVEV (reference sequence). The CDR3: CASSLWDRGGTEAFF. CDR3 in DNA: TGTGCCAGCAGTTTATGGGACAGGGGTGGAACTGAAGCTTTCTTT.

The chain has TRBV9 and TRBJ2-2, with D possibly TRBD1 on 5 matching bases. CDR1 is SGDLS, CDR2 YYNGEE, per germline. This CDR3 has 14 amino acids. Deletions cut 3 bases from V and 6 bases from J, with 12 bases between. Here the CDR3 reads CASSAGSRAGELFF. The CDR3 region has the DNA TGTGCCAGCAGCGCCGGGTCCAGGGCCGGGGAGCTGTTTTTT.

The chain recombines TRBV7-2 with TRBJ1-5; 7 nucleotides line up with TRBD1. J lost 9 bases, V lost 3 bases, and 5 bases had no gene match. Germline V gene lookup returns CDR1 SGHTA and CDR2 FQGNSA. The CDR3 runs to 13 residues. The CDR3 nucleotides are TGTGCCAGCAGCTTGGAGGGGGCGAGGCCCCAGCATTTT. It specifies CASSLEGARPQHF. Variable domain in full (rest from reference TRBV7-2 and TRBJ1-5): GAGVSQSPSNKVTEKGKDVELRCDPISGHTALYWYRQSLGQGLEFLIYFQGNSAPDKSGLPSDRFSAERTGGSVSTLTIQRTQQEDSAVYLCASSLEGARPQHFGDGTRLSIL.

J is TRBJ2-1 and V is TRBV28; 8 bases align to TRBD1. Unmatched junction bases numbered 11, after V lost 3 bases and J lost 10 bases. Germline CDR1 is MDHEN and CDR2 is SYDVKM. The CDR3 has 15 residues. CDR3 in DNA: TGTGCCAGCAGTTTGGAACTAGGACAGGGTTGGGAGCAGTTCTTC. It yields the protein CASSLELGQGWEQFF.

CDR3 DNA sequence: TGCGCCAGCAGCCAAGAGATTCAGGGAAGGACTGAAGCTTTCTTT. It is translated as CASSQEIQGRTEAFF. The chain links TRBV4-3 to TRBJ1-1, with a possible D match to TRBD1 (5 bases). The CDR3 has 15 residues. The V end lost 0 bases, the J end lost 5 bases, and 13 bases lay between the germline ends. CDR1 LGHNA and CDR2 YSLEER come from the germline V gene.